Only a few counts were recorded for the clone carrying this T cell receptor (beta chain). This sample is drawn from a study of blood T cell repertoires in COVID-19. Study summary: The origin of the acute and convalescent COVID-19 samples was the United States, Italy and Spain. Nucleic acid was either cDNA or gDNA, and it came from T cells, B-cell-depleted T cells, or PBMCs.

Per the study methods: Scientists estimated how many nucleated cells there were by amplifying reference gene primers. Using immunoSEQ multiplex PCR, the repertoire was profiled, and TCRdb retains in-frame clones only, with some absent. The DNA gave D and trimming, while V, J and clone size come from that table. The repertoire holds around 86,000 clones, with roughly 84% as singletons. Sequencing was done on a sample of peripheral blood. This sequence was found in a human donor in a cohort sampled during active COVID-19.

This CDR3 reads CASSYTSTGHEQYF. The CDR3 nucleotides read TGTGCCAGCAGCTACACCTCAACAGGTCACGAGCAGTACTTC. V gene TRBV13 combines with J gene TRBJ2-7; perhaps TRBD1 as D (5 bases). CDR3 length: 14 amino acids. Germline values: CDR1 PRHDT, CDR2 FYEKMQ (reference sequence). Trimming stripped 4 bases from V and 5 bases from J, with 15 bases between.